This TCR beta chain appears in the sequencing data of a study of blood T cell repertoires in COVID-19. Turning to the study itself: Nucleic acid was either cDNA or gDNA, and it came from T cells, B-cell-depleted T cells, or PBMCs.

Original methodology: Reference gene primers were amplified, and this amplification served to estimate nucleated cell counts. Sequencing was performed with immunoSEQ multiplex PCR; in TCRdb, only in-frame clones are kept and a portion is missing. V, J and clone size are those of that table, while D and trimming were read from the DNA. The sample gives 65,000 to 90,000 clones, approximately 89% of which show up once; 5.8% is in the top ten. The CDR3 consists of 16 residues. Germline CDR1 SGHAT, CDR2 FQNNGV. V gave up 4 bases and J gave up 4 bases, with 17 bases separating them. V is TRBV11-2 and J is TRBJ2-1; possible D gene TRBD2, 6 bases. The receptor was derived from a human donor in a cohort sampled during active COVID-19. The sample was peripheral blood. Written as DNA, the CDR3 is TGTGCCAGCAGCTCCCTCGCGGGGCCTACTTACAATGAGCAGTTCTTC. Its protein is CASSSLAGPTYNEQFF.